This T cell receptor beta chain emerged from a study of blood T cell repertoires in COVID-19. On the study more broadly: Collection of acute and convalescent COVID-19 samples took place in the United States, Italy and Spain. Sample material is recorded as cDNA or gDNA derived from T cells, B-cell-depleted T cells, or PBMCs.

The CDR3 has 15 residues. The J segment lost 4 bases and the V segment lost 4 bases, leaving 4 bases of the junction unmatched. CDR1 is SGHRS, CDR2 YFSETQ, per germline. Clones were read by immunoSEQ multiplex PCR, and TCRdb kept only the in-frame ones, dropping some. The table records approximately 150,000 clones, 70% to 90% of them present only once. The receptor's source is a human donor with acute or convalescent COVID-19. The donor label of this sample is uncertain. The sequenced sample consisted of peripheral blood. V gene TRBV5-1 combines with J gene TRBJ2-5, with TRBD2 matching over 13 bases. Here the CDR3 reads CASSPWTSGGETQYF. The CDR3 DNA sequence: TGCGCCAGCAGCCCCTGGACTAGCGGGGGAGAGACCCAGTACTTC.